One TCR beta chain is described in this entry. Data came from immunoSEQ multiplex PCR; TCRdb stores just in-frame clones and leaves some out. This table holds tens of thousands of clones, roughly 84% found once. This entry is derived from a study of PD-L1 blockade in urothelial cancer. Study-level information: Blood-derived samples held a median approximately 140,000 T cells.

CDR1 is MDHEN and CDR2 is SYDVKM in the germline V gene. Unmatched junction bases numbered 1, after V lost 3 bases and J lost 2 bases. There are 15 residues in the CDR3. The time point is: pretreatment peripheral blood. Material: PBMCs, obtained around atezolizumab (anti-PD-L1) treatment. This chain joins TRBV28 and TRBJ1-5, with 10 bases lining up with TRBD1. This TCR was sampled from a man aged 55 to 70 with urothelial cancer. The CDR3 reads CASSLTGGGNQPQHF. The CDR3 nucleotides are TGTGCCAGCAGTTTGACAGGGGGCGGCAATCAGCCCCAGCATTTT.